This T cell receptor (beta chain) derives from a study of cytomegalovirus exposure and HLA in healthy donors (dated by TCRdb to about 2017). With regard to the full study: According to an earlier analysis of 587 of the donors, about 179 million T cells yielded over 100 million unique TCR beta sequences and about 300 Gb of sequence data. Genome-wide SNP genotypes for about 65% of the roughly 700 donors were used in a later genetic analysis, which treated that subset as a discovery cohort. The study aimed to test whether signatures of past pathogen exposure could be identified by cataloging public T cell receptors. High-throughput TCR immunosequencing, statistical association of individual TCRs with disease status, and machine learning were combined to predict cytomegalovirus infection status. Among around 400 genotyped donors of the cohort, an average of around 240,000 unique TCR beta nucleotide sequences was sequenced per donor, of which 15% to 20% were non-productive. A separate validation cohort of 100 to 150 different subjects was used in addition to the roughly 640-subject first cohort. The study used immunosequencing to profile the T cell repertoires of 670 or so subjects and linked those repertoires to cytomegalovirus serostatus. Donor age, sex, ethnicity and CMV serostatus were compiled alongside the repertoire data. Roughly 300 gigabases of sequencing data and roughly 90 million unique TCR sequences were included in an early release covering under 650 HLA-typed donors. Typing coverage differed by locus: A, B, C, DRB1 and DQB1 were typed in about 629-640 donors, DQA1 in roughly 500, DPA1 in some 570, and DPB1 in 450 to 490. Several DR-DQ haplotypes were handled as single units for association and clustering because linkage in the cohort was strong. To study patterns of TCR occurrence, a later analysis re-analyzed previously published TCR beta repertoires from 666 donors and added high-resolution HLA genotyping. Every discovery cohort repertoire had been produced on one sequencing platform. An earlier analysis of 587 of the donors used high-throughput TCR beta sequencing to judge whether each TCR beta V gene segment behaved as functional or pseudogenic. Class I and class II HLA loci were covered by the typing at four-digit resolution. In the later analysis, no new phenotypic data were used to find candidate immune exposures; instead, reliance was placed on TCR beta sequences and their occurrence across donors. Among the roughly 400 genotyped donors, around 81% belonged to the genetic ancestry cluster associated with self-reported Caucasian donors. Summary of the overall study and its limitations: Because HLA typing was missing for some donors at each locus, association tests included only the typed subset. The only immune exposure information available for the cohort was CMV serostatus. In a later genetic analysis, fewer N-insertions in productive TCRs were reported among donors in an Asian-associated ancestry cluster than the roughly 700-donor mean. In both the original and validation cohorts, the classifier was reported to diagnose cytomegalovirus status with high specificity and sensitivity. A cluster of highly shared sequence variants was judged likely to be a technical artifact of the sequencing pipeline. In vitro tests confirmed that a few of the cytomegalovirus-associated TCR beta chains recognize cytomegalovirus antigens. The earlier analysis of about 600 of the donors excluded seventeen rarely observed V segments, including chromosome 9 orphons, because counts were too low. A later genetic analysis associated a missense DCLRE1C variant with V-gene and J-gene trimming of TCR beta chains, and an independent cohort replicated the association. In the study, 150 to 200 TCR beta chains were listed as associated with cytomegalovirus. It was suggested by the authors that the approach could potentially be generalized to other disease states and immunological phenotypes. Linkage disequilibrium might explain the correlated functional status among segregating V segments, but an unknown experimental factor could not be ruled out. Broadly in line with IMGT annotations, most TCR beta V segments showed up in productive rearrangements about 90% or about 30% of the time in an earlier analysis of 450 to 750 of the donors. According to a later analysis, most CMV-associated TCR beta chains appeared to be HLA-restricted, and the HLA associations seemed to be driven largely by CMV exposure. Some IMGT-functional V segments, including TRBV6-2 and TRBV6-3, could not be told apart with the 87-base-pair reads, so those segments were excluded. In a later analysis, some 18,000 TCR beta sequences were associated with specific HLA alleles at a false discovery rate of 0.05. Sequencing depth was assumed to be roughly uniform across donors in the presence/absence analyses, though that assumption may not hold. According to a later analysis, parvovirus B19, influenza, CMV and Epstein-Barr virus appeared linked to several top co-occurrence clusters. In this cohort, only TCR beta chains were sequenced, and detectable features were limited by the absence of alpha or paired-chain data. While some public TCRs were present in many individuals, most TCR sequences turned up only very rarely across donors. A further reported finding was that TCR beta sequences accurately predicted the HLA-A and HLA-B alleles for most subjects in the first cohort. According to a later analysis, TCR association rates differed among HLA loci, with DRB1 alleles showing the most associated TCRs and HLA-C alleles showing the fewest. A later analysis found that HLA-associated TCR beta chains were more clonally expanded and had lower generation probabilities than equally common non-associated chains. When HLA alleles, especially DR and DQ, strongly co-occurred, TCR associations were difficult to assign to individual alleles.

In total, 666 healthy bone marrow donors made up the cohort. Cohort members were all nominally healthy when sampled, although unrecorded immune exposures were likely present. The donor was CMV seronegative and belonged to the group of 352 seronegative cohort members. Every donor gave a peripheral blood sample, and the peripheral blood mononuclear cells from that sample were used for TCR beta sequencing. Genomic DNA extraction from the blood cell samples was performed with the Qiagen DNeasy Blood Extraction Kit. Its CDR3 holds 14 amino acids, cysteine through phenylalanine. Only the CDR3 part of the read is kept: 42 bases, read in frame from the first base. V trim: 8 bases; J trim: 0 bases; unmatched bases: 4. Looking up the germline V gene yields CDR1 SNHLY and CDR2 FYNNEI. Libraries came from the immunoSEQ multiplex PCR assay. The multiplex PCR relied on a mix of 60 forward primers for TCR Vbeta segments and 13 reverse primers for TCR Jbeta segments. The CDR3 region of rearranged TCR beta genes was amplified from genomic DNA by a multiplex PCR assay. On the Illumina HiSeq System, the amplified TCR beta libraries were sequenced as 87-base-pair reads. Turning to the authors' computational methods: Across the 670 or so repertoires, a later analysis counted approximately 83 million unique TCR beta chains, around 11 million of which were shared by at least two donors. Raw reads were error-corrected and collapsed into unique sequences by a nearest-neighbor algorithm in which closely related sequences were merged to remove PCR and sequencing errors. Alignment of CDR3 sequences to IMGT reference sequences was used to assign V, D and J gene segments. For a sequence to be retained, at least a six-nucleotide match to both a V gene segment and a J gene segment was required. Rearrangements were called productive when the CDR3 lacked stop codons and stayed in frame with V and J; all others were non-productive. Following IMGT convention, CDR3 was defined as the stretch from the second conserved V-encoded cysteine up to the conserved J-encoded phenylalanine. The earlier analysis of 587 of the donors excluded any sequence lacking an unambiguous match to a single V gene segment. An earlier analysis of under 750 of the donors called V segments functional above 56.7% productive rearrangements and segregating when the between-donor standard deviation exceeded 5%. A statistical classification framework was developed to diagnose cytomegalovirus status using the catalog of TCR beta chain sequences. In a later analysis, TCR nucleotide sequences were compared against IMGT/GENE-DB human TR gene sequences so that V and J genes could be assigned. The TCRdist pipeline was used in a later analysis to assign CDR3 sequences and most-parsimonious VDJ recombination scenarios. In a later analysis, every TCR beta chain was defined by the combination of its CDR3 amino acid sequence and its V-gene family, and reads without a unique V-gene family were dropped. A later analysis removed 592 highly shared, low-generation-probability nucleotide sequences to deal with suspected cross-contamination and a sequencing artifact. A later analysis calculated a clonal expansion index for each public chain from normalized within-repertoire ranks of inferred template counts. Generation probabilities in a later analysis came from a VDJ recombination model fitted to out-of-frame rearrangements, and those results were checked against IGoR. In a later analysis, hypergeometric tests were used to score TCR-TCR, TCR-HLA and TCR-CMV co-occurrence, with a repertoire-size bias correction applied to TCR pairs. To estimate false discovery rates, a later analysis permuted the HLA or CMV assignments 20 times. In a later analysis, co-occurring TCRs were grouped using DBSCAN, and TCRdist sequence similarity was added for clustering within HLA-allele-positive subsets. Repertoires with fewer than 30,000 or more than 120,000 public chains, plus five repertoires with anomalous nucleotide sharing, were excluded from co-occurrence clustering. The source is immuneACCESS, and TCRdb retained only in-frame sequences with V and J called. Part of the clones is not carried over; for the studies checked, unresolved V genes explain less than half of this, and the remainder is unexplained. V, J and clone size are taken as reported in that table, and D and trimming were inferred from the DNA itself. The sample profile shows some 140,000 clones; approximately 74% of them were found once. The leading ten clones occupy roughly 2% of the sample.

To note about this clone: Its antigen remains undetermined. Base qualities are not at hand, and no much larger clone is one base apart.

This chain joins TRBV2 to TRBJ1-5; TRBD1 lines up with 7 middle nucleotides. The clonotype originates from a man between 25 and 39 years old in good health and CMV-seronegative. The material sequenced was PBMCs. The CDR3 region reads CASRDSNSNQPQHF. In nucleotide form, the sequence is TGTGCCAGCCGGGACAGCAATAGCAATCAGCCCCAGCATTTT. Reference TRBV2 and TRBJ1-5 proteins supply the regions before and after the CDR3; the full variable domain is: EPEVTQTPSHQVTQMGQEVILRCVPISNHLYFYWYRQILGQKVEFLVSFYNNEISEKSEIFDDQFSVERPDGSNFTLKIRSTKLEDSAMYFCASRDSNSNQPQHFGDGTRLSIL.